Following are 4 T cell receptor beta chains from one sample sequenced in a study of T-cell reconstitution after alpha-beta-depleted transplantation in children. TCRbeta library construction was performed incorporating unique molecular identifiers. Using its own MiXCR run on the PCR reads, TCRdb lists one record per CDR3 protein. This repertoire shows some 300,000 distinct CDR3 sequences, approximately 7.3% found once; its top ten account for 9.1%. What these receptors recognize is not known. Study-wide results and limits: T cells produced anew were the main source of T-cell counts and diversity one year after transplant.

The sample in question was peripheral blood, obtained 360 days after TCRalphabeta/CD19-depleted stem cell transplant. Source of these receptors: a female patient aged 2-9 years who had a stem cell transplant for Fanconi anemia, so the T cells may come from the graft donor.

This clonotype was counted ten times or more. The rearrangement links TRBV5-1 to TRBJ1-1, with a tentative D call TRBD1 (6 bases). Germline V gives CDR1 SGHRS, CDR2 YFSETQ. This CDR3 region has 14 residues. V lost 3 bases, J lost 2 bases, and 11 bases lay in between. Here the CDR3 reads CASSSTGYNTEAFF. In DNA, the CDR3 is TGCGCCAGCAGCTCAACAGGGTATAACACTGAAGCTTTCTTT.

This clonotype was detected only a few times. V and J are TRBV11-2 and TRBJ2-7, with no clear D. This CDR3 is 14 amino acids long. Trimming took off 3 bases at V and 3 bases at J, with 12 bases between the two ends. Germline V lookup: CDR1 SGHAT, CDR2 FQNNGV. The CDR3 sequence: CASSLQNSYYEQYF. CDR3 nucleotide sequence: TGTGCCAGCAGCTTGCAAAACTCCTACTACGAGCAGTACTTC.

This clonotype was seen a handful of times. The chain employs TRBV20-1 and TRBJ2-3; 9 bases are shared with TRBD1. V gave up 6 bases and J gave up 4 bases; unmatched junction bases: 11. The CDR3 consists of 15 residues. Germline V gene sequence: CDR1 DFQATT, CDR2 SNEGSKA (reference sequence). CDR3 residues: CSAQTVGTGSDTQYF. Here the CDR3 DNA reads TGCAGTGCCCAAACCGTGGGGACAGGGTCAGATACGCAGTATTTT.

Comment on this clonotype: The junction and the germline gene differ at one end; a read error may be behind it. The chain has TRBV20-1 and TRBJ2-6; perhaps TRBD1 as D (6 bases). This CDR3 spans 17 amino acids. Germline lookup yields CDR1 DFQATT and CDR2 SNEGSKA (reference sequence). The CDR3 is CCAREGTIISGANVLTF. DNA of the CDR3: TGCTGTGCTAGAGAGGGGACAATTATCTCTGGGGCCAACGTCCTGACTTTC.